The rows below give T cell receptor beta chains drawn from one sample of a study of CD8 T cells in ankylosing spondylitis. TCRdb processed the 5' RACE reads anew with MiXCR; each CDR3 protein has one entry. The sample contains some 800,000 distinct CDR3 sequences, roughly 12% of which appear only once. The sequencing input was blood, either unsorted or a sorted T cell fraction (not recorded which). The receptors here all came from a male donor with ankylosing spondylitis. Each CDR3 is given with its conserved first and last residue.

j_call: TRBJ2-3
v_call: TRBV10-3
cdr3_aa: CAISGTGQNSPDTQYF

j_call: TRBJ1-1
v_call: TRBV15
cdr3_aa: CATSRDNWGNTEAFF

j_call: TRBJ2-7
v_call: TRBV20-1
cdr3_aa: CSAQTTGKGSYEQYF

j_call: TRBJ1-3
v_call: TRBV4-2
cdr3_aa: CASSQEGNPGNTIYF

j_call: TRBJ2-1
v_call: TRBV20-1
cdr3_aa: CSAPTSGNNEQFF

j_call: TRBJ2-5
v_call: TRBV7-2
cdr3_aa: CASSLGTSGGRETQYF

j_call: TRBJ2-3
v_call: TRBV5-1
cdr3_aa: CASSWDSLRDTQYF

j_call: TRBJ2-5
v_call: TRBV4-3
cdr3_aa: CASSQYSSHGETQYF

j_call: TRBJ1-1
v_call: TRBV5-5
cdr3_aa: CASSFTVSEAFF

j_call: TRBJ2-1
v_call: TRBV27
cdr3_aa: CASSSPGTTYNEQFF

j_call: TRBJ1-1
v_call: TRBV20-1
cdr3_aa: CSALRGRGTEAFF

j_call: TRBJ2-7
v_call: TRBV25-1
cdr3_aa: CASSRTWAAVGEQYF

j_call: TRBJ1-6
v_call: TRBV20-1
cdr3_aa: CSAPEFLGSPLHF

j_call: TRBJ1-5
v_call: TRBV24-1
cdr3_aa: CATSVRGANQPQHF

j_call: TRBJ2-1
v_call: TRBV4-3
cdr3_aa: CASSQDHDRGNEQFF

j_call: TRBJ2-1
v_call: TRBV24-1
cdr3_aa: CATSDPRTRPPSEQFF